This T cell receptor beta chain was identified in a study of T cells expressing NK-cell markers. Study context: Sequencing covered eight donors, seven HCMV-seropositive and one seronegative. Regarding the study as a whole: Also leading the CD3+CD56-NKG2C+ fraction in a handful of donors were these clonotypes. Dominant NKG2C+ clonotypes were found to form roughly 1.0-7.0% of CD8+ T cells in six donors.

Details on this clonotype: Its antigen is undetermined.

Looked up from germline, CDR1 is SGHRS and CDR2 is YFSETQ. The CDR3 consists of 12 residues. The cDNA for TCR beta came from 5'RACE template switching with UMIs. With the 5' RACE reads reprocessed, TCRdb shows one record per CDR3 protein and no DNA. With about 110,000 distinct CDR3 sequences in the sample, the ten largest clones hold about 18%. The J gene is TRBJ2-7, the V gene TRBV5-1. This clonotype was sampled from a woman between 18 and 70 years old in good health. Sequencing was done on a sample of blood T cells: a sorted CD56 or NKG2C T cell subset, CD4+ or CD8+ T cells, or bulk PBMC T cells (not recorded which). This chain's CDR3 is CAREPRNDEQYF.